These 6 T cell receptor beta chains were all obtained from the same sample, sequenced in a study of CD8 T cells in Susac syndrome. RNA was extracted with the RNeasy kit, and a quantity of roughly 0.45 to 1 ug was reverse transcribed using random hexamers. TCRdb fed the immunoSEQ multiplex PCR reads into MiXCR, producing one record per CDR3 protein. This repertoire shows some 450,000 distinct CDR3 sequences, about 85% found once; its top ten account for about 0.1%. Sequencing used CD8+ T cells from PBMCs. Receptors originate from a human donor with multiple sclerosis.

V gene TRBV3-1 combines with J gene TRBJ1-2; D gene unclear. Per the germline V gene, CDR1 is LGHDT and CDR2 is YNNKEL (reference sequence). The V and J ends lost 1 base and 0 bases respectively, with 15 bases between them. The CDR3 has 17 amino acids. This chain's CDR3 is CASSQVSRVGANYGYTF. The CDR3 bases are TGTGCCAGCAGCCAAGTGAGTCGGGTTGGAGCTAACTATGGCTACACCTTC.

The chain has TRBV12-3 or TRBV12-4 and TRBJ2-7; weak D call: TRBD1 (6 bases). The CDR3 has 13 amino acids. The V end lost 6 bases, the J end lost 5 bases, and 14 bases lay between the germline ends. CDR3 nucleotide sequence: TGTGCCAGCAGCCCTGAACAGGGAAACGAGCAGTACTTC. This encodes CASSPEQGNEQYF.

The chain recombines TRBV11-2 with TRBJ2-7, with D possibly being TRBD1 (5 bases). The ends were cut back, 5 bases at V and 4 bases at J, with 18 bases in the middle. This CDR3 has 15 amino acids. Germline V lookup: CDR1 SGHAT, CDR2 FQNNGV. The CDR3 nucleotides are TGTGCCAGCAGCCCCGTCGGCAGGGCGTCATACGAGCAGTACTTC. As protein: CASSPVGRASYEQYF.

This clonotype was seen once. The chain carries TRBV27 and TRBJ2-7; TRBD2 matches 9 bases. The end of the DNA aligns better with TRBJ2-1, so the J call may be wrong. The CDR3 is 16 residues long. Looked up from germline, CDR1 is MNHEY and CDR2 is SMNVEV (reference sequence). CDR3 amino acids: CASSSRGGLASYEQFF. CDR3 nucleotide sequence: TGTGCCAGCAGTTCCCGGGGGGGACTAGCTTCCTACGAGCAGTTCTTC.

The chain combines TRBV5-1 with TRBJ2-7; D call uncertain. The V gene lost 0 bases and the J gene lost 3 bases, with 13 bases spanning the gap. This CDR3 has 15 residues. CDR1 SGHRS and CDR2 YFSETQ come from the germline V gene. DNA of the CDR3: TGCGCCAGCAGCTTGGTTGCAAATCCCGGCTACGAGCAGTACTTC. This gives the protein CASSLVANPGYEQYF.

The gene calls are TRBV27 and TRBJ2-3, with a tentative D call TRBD2 (6 bases). CDR3 length: 17 residues. Between the trimmed V and J ends, which lost 5 bases and 0 bases, there was a span of 18 bases. Germline V gene sequence: CDR1 MNHEY, CDR2 SMNVEV (reference sequence). The CDR3 sequence is CASSPSGEATSTDTQYF. The CDR3 region has the DNA TGTGCCAGCAGTCCCTCGGGGGAAGCGACTAGCACAGATACGCAGTATTTT.